This T cell receptor (beta chain) is from a study of siplizumab effects on memory and regulatory T cells. Around 9.1 x 10^4 TCR templates per sample were sequenced. Profiling relied on immunoSEQ multiplex PCR, and the TCRdb table lists in-frame clones only, not all of them. Of some 100,000 clones in the sample, about 91% were seen once. The CDR3 has 15 residues. CDR1 and CDR2 from the germline V gene are SGHRS and YFSETQ. The V end was cut by 0 bases, the J end by 2 bases, with 6 bases between. Sequenced sample: Tregs sorted from blood. J is TRBJ2-6 and V is TRBV5-1; D remains unclear. This receptor was taken from a human donor in good health. The CDR3 sequence is CASSLGAAGANVLTF. CDR3 nucleotides: TGCGCCAGCAGCTTGGGGGCCGCTGGGGCCAACGTCCTGACTTTC.